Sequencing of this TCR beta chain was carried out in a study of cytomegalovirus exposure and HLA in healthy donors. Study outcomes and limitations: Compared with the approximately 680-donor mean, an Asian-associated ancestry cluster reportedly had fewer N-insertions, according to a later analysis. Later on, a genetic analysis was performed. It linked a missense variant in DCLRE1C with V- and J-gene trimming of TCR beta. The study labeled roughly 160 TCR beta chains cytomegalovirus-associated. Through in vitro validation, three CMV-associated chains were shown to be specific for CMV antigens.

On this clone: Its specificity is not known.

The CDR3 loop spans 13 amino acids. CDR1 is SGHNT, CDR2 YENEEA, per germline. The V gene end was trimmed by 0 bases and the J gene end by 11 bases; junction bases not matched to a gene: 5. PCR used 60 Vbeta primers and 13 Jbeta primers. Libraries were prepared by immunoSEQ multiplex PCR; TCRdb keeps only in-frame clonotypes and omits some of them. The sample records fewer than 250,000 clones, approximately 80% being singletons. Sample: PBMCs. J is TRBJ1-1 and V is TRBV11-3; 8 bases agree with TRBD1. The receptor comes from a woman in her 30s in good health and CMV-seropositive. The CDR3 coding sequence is TGTGCCAGCAGCTTAGATCGGCGGACAGGGGCTTTCTTT. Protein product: CASSLDRRTGAFF. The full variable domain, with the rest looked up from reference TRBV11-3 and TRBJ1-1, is EAGVVQSPRYKIIEKKQPVAFWCNPISGHNTLYWYLQNLGQGPELLIRYENEEAVDDSQLPKDRFSAERLKGVDSTLKIQPAELGDSAVYLCASSLDRRTGAFFGQGTRLTVV.